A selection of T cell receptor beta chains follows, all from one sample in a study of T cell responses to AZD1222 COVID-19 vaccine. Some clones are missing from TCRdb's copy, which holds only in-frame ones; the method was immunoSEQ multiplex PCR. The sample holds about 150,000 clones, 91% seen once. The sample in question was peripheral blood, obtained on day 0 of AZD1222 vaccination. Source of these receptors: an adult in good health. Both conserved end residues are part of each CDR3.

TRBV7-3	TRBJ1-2	CASSAAGGAGYTF
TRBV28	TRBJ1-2	CASSSGSFYGYTF
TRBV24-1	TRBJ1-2	CATSDSKLRDRPYGYTF
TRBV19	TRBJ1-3	CASSIDPAGNTIYF
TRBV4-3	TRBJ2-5	CASSQALRRGEGETQYF
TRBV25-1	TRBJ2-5	CASDSPMGLAGPQYF
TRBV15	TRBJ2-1	CATSMGTSGPQFF
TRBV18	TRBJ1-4	CASSPQGAEKLFF
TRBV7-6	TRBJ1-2	CASSPNGALYGYTF
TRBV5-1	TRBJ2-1	CASSLVAGVNNEQFF
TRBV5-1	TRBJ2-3	CASSLALRGVADTQYF
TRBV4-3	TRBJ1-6	CASSQDIGTNSPLHF
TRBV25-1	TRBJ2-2	CASRGFLVGGAGGELFF
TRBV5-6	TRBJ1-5	CASSPGAGSQPQHF
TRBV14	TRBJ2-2	CASSQEGYRNTGELFF
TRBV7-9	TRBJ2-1	CASSPLGGQSYNEQFF
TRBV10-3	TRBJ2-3	CAISDSSTDTQYF
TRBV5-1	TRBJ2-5	CASSPAFAGVQETQYF
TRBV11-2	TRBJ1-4	CASSLDVYEKLFF
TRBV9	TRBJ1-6	CASSPRTDNSPLHF
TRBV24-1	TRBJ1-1	CATSDEGTEAFF
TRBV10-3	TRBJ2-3	CALRGHMSDTQYF
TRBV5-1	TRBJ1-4	CASSPALTGANEKLFF
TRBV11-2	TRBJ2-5	CASSSTTYQETQYF
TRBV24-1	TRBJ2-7	CATSDPRGPMYF
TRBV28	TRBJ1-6	CASSLSGVGSPLHF
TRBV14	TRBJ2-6	CASSQGPWGQVPSGANVLTF
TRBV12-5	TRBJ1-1	CASGVQGSTEAFF
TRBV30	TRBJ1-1	CAWSSQGMTEAFF
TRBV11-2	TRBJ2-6	CASSLTDSGANVLTF
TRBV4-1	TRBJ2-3	CASSPPLSDTQYF
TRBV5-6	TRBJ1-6	CASSLRPDSYNSPLHF
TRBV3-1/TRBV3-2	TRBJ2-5	CASSQPRLAGGLETQYF
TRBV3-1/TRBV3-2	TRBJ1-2	CASSQDSQGRGYTF
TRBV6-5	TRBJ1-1	CASSYSWPLNTEAFF
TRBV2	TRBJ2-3	CASSRDRAADTQYF
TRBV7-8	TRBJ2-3	CASSPDLTSGGSTDTQYF
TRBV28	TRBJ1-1	CASSFRGWTEAFF
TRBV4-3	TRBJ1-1	CASSQGTEAFF
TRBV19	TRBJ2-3	CASSIAAFRDTQYF
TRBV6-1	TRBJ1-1	CASSDGFQNTEAFF